These 18 T cell receptor beta chains share one sample of origin, sequenced in a study of CD8 T cells in Susac syndrome. Reverse transcription of roughly 0.45 to 1 ug RNA was carried out with random hexamers. TCRdb ran MiXCR on the immunoSEQ multiplex PCR reads and lists one entry per CDR3 protein. Here the sample spans over 20,000 distinct CDR3 sequences, 85% to 95% being singletons. The specimen sequenced was CD8+ T cells from PBMCs. All receptors derive from a human donor with Susac syndrome.

CDR3 protein: CSVEVGSYEQYF. Here the CDR3 DNA reads TGCAGCGTTGAGGTGGGTTCCTACGAGCAGTACTTC. The chain recombines TRBV29-1 with TRBJ2-7, with D unresolved. The CDR3 runs 12 residues. Per germline, CDR1 SQVTM and CDR2 ANQGSEA. Trimming took off 3 bases at V and 1 base at J, with 7 bases between the two ends.

The V gene is TRBV6-1, the J gene TRBJ2-7; TRBD2 agrees at 8 bases. The CDR3 loop spans 18 amino acids. Germline CDR1 reads MNHNS; CDR2 reads SASEGT. V trimming: 6 bases; J trimming: 4 bases; junction bases outside the gene matches: 20. Here the CDR3 DNA reads TGTGCCAGCAGCGTATTCTTAACGGGAGGGGACGATTTTTACGAGCAGTACTTC. Its protein product is CASSVFLTGGDDFYEQYF.

The chain joins TRBV11-2 to TRBJ2-1; no definite D call. CDR1 SGHAT and CDR2 FQNNGV come from the germline V gene. The V end lost 2 bases, the J end lost 8 bases, and 1 base lay between the germline ends. The CDR3 spans 10 residues. The CDR3 bases are TGTGCCAGCAGCTTATATGAGCAGTTCTTC. This encodes CASSLYEQFF.

The chain couples TRBV5-1 to TRBJ1-1; D may be TRBD1 (5 bases). The CDR3 extends over 15 amino acids. The germline V gene encodes CDR1 SGHRS and CDR2 YFSETQ. V gave up 0 bases and J gave up 7 bases, with 16 bases separating them. The CDR3 coding sequence is TGCGCCAGCAGCTTGGCCGCACCGGGACGTCTTGAAGCTTTCTTT. The encoded protein is CASSLAAPGRLEAFF.

This clonotype appeared once. The chain carries TRBV5-6 and TRBJ2-7, with D perhaps matching TRBD2 (5 bases). Germline loops: CDR1 SGHDT, CDR2 YYEEEE. CDR3 length: 12 amino acids. Trimming stripped 3 bases from V and 11 bases from J, with 15 bases between. Here the CDR3 DNA reads TGTGCCAGCAGCTCGACCAGGACTTGGGAGTACTTC. This codes for CASSSTRTWEYF. The full variable domain, with the rest looked up from reference TRBV5-6 and TRBJ2-7, is DAGVTQSPTHLIKTRGQQVTLRCSPKSGHDTVSWYQQALGQGPQFIFQYYEEEERQRGNFPDRFSGHQFPNYSSELNVNALLLGDSALYLCASSSTRTWEYFGPGTRLTVT.

In this sample, this clonotype turned up once. This chain's CDR3 is CAWSAVGTSGEDTQYF. In DNA form, the CDR3 reads TGTGCCTGGAGTGCCGTGGGGACTAGCGGGGAGGATACGCAGTATTTT. The rearrangement joins TRBV30 to TRBJ2-3; 13 bases are shared with TRBD2. The CDR3 extends over 16 amino acids. From germline, CDR1 is GTSNPN and CDR2 SVGIG (reference sequence). J gave up 6 bases and V 1 base, and 7 bases lay outside the gene matches.

A single count supports this clonotype. The chain combines TRBV5-4 with TRBJ2-1, with D unclear. Trimming shortened V by 1 base and J by 3 bases, and 5 bases separated the two germline ends. CDR1 is SGHNT, CDR2 YYREEE, per germline (reference sequence). The CDR3 is 13 amino acids. The CDR3 region is CASSLRVYNEQFF. The CDR3 DNA reads as TGTGCCAGCAGCTTGCGGGTCTACAATGAGCAGTTCTTC.

The rearrangement links TRBV19 to TRBJ2-1, with D uncertain. Trimming shortened V by 5 bases and J by 3 bases, and 5 bases separated the two germline ends. The germline V gene encodes CDR1 LNHDA and CDR2 SQIVND (reference sequence). The CDR3 covers 12 residues. CDR3 loop: CASSRNYNEQFF. The CDR3, as DNA: TGTGCCAGTAGTCGGAACTACAATGAGCAGTTCTTC.

This clonotype showed up just a few times. The chain has TRBV28 and TRBJ1-1; the D is unclear. V lost 4 bases and J 11 bases, leaving 14 bases between the germline ends. The length of the CDR3 is 12 residues. CDR1 is MDHEN and CDR2 is SYDVKM in the germline V gene. This chain's CDR3 is CASSYPDNGAFF. The CDR3 bases are TGTGCCAGCAGTTATCCTGACAACGGGGCTTTCTTT.

The chain carries TRBV7-9 and TRBJ1-6, with TRBD1 matching 8 bases. CDR1 is SEHNR and CDR2 is FQNEAQ in the germline V gene (reference sequence). The CDR3 loop spans 13 amino acids. V trimming: 4 bases; J trimming: 12 bases; junction bases outside the gene matches: 5. In DNA, the CDR3 is TGTGCCAGCAGCTCCGACAGGGGAGAACCCCTCCACTTT. This encodes CASSSDRGEPLHF.

The chain combines TRBV15 with TRBJ2-3, with D uncertain. The V and J ends lost 5 bases and 2 bases respectively, with 17 bases between them. The CDR3 extends over 16 amino acids. Germline V lookup: CDR1 LNHNV, CDR2 YYDKDF (reference sequence). DNA of the CDR3: TGTGCCACCAGCCCCCAACAACTTGATACCACAGATACGCAGTATTTT. As protein: CATSPQQLDTTDTQYF.

This rearrangement joins TRBV19 to TRBJ2-6; no firm D call. Between the trimmed V and J ends, which lost 5 bases and 0 bases, there was a span of 8 bases. Germline CDR1 reads LNHDA; CDR2 reads SQIVND (reference sequence). The CDR3 has 15 amino acids. The CDR3 DNA is TGTGCCAGTAGTGAATATTACTCTGGGGCCAACGTCCTGACTTTC. Translation gives CASSEYYSGANVLTF.

J is TRBJ1-1 and V is TRBV11-3; D is possibly TRBD1 (5 bases). The CDR3 is 16 residues long. Germline loops: CDR1 SGHNT, CDR2 YENEEA. V gave up 5 bases and J gave up 1 base, with 17 bases separating them. The CDR3 nucleotides read TGTGCCAGCAGCCCCCCGGGGCCGAATTCGAACACTGAAGCTTTCTTT. This sequence encodes CASSPPGPNSNTEAFF. The full variable domain, in which reference TRBV11-3 and TRBJ1-1 provide the parts outside the CDR3, is EAGVVQSPRYKIIEKKQPVAFWCNPISGHNTLYWYLQNLGQGPELLIRYENEEAVDDSQLPKDRFSAERLKGVDSTLKIQPAELGDSAVYLCASSPPGPNSNTEAFFGQGTRLTVV.

This clonotype appeared once. CDR3 sequence: CASSLALGGGYGYTF. The CDR3 bases are TGTGCCAGCAGCTTAGCGCTGGGGGGGGGATATGGCTACACCTTC. The J gene is TRBJ1-2, the V gene TRBV11-2; D is perhaps TRBD1 (5 bases). The CDR3 consists of 15 residues. Trimming cost V 1 base and J 5 bases, with 14 bases left between them. The V gene's germline CDR1 is SGHAT and CDR2 FQNNGV.

To note about this clonotype: An end of the junction does not agree with germline; a read error may underlie this. The genes are TRBV5-4 and TRBJ1-2; 8 nucleotides align to TRBD1. The CDR3 loop spans 14 amino acids. CDR1 is SGHNT and CDR2 is YYREEE in the germline V gene (reference sequence). The CDR3 DNA reads as TGTGCCAGCAGTTTGGACAGGGCCTCCTATGGCTACACCTTC. Residues: CASSLDRASYGYTF.

The rearrangement links TRBV20-1 to TRBJ1-1; TRBD1 agrees at 9 bases. The trim removed 5 bases at V and 5 bases at J, leaving 6 bases unmatched. Germline V gene sequence: CDR1 DFQATT, CDR2 SNEGSKA (reference sequence). The CDR3 extends over 13 amino acids. The CDR3 protein is CSALDRGETEAFF. The CDR3 DNA sequence: TGCAGTGCTCTGGACAGGGGCGAGACTGAAGCTTTCTTT.

The chain links TRBV7-8 to TRBJ1-1; 7 bases agree with TRBD1. Germline lookup yields CDR1 SGHVS and CDR2 FQNEAQ. CDR3 length: 13 residues. Trimming removed 8 bases from V and 7 bases from J; junction bases left unmatched: 10. DNA of the CDR3: TGTGCCAGCCGACAGGGCGGGGCTGATGAAGCTTTCTTT. It yields the protein CASRQGGADEAFF.

In this sample, this clonotype turned up once. The chain is built from TRBV5-6 and TRBJ1-5, with D perhaps matching TRBD1 (5 bases). The CDR3 is 17 residues long. The ends were cut back, 3 bases at V and 6 bases at J, with 22 bases in the middle. The germline V gene has CDR1 SGHDT and CDR2 YYEEEE. CDR3 protein: CASSSQTLIYGGQPQHF. CDR3 nucleotide sequence: TGTGCCAGCAGCTCCCAAACGCTGATATACGGGGGTCAGCCCCAGCATTTT.